The clone carrying this T cell receptor beta chain occurred many times. Its antigen is currently unknown. These data come from a study of blood T cells in healthy people across ages. Next came a second PCR, run for about 6 to 12 cycles, which used a sample-barcoded 5' primer along with a J-beta primer mix. From the 5' RACE reads, TCRdb called clonotypes with MiXCR, one entry per CDR3 protein. The repertoire has about 1.6 million distinct CDR3 sequences, about 32% of them found once; the top ten carry about 11%. Study results and caveats: Diversity figures derived from one million T cells were judged to underestimate the true value.

This clonotype was obtained from a woman under 40 in good health. Sequenced material: blood.

The CDR3 DNA sequence: TGTGCCAGCAGCTTAGAGCCTAGCGGGAACTACGAGCAGTACTTC. Its translation is CASSLEPSGNYEQYF. The genes are TRBV7-2 and TRBJ2-7; 9 nucleotides match TRBD2. There are 15 residues in the CDR3. Germline lookup yields CDR1 SGHTA and CDR2 FQGNSA. The junction had 4 bases not matched to a gene; V was cut back by 1 base and J by 3 bases.